The 27 T cell receptor beta chains below were found in one sample sequenced in a study of spatial heterogeneity in lung cancer. MiXCR, run by TCRdb on the 5' RACE reads, gives a single entry per CDR3 protein. The sample consists of some 83,000 distinct CDR3 sequences, about 8.5% of them appearing once. Regarding time point: sample taken at primary tumor resection. The sequences come from PBMCs, collected at surgery. The source is a male donor with early-stage non-small cell lung cancer.

This clonotype has at least ten counts. The chain has TRBV20-1 and TRBJ2-1, with 8 bases lining up with TRBD1. V lost 6 bases and J lost 2; bases outside the gene matches: 9. The CDR3 contains 15 residues. Per germline, CDR1 DFQATT and CDR2 SNEGSKA (reference sequence). The CDR3 here is CSAPRGTGTYNEQFF. The CDR3 region has the DNA TGCAGTGCCCCCCGCGGGACAGGTACCTACAATGAGCAGTTCTTC.

In its sample, this clonotype was seen many times. The CDR3 region has the DNA TGTGCCAGCAGCTTAGTAACTAGGACCTACGAGCAGTACTTC. Its translation: CASSLVTRTYEQYF. The chain has TRBV7-2 and TRBJ2-7, with D tentatively TRBD2 (5 bases). V was cut by 1 base and J by 2 bases, with 9 bases left in between. The CDR3 is 14 amino acids. The germline CDR1 and CDR2 sequences are SGHTA and FQGNSA.

This clonotype has just a few counts. The V and J genes are TRBV7-2 and TRBJ1-1, with 9 bases lining up with TRBD1. The CDR3 covers 17 residues. Germline-derived CDR1 and CDR2 are SGHTA and FQGNSA. With 1 base clipped from V and 3 bases from J, the junction kept 9 bases outside the gene matches. The CDR3 loop is CASSLGYGGTGYTEAFF. The CDR3 DNA sequence: TGTGCCAGCAGCTTAGGTTATGGCGGGACAGGGTACACTGAAGCTTTCTTT. The complete variable domain, with remaining parts taken from reference TRBV7-2 and TRBJ1-1, reads GAGVSQSPSNKVTEKGKDVELRCDPISGHTALYWYRQSLGQGLEFLIYFQGNSAPDKSGLPSDRFSAERTGGSVSTLTIQRTQQEDSAVYLCASSLGYGGTGYTEAFFGQGTRLTVV.

V usage is TRBV9 and J usage is TRBJ1-2, with D tentatively TRBD1 (6 bases). Trimming removed 0 bases at V and 0 bases at J, with 12 bases between. The CDR3 is 16 amino acids. Per germline, CDR1 SGDLS and CDR2 YYNGEE. The CDR3: CASSVAPDRSNYGYTF. The CDR3 region has the DNA TGTGCCAGCAGCGTAGCCCCGGACAGATCTAACTATGGCTACACCTTC.

This clonotype was counted many times. This chain links TRBV9 with TRBJ1-2, with a weak D call TRBD1 (6 bases). V dropped 2 bases and J dropped 0 bases, with 14 bases sitting between them. The CDR3 consists of 16 residues. CDR1 and CDR2 (germline): SGDLS, YYNGEE. Here the CDR3 DNA reads TGTGCCAGCAGCGTTTTTGACAGGCTCTCTAACTATGGCTACACCTTC. Its protein is CASSVFDRLSNYGYTF.

Many counts were recorded for this clonotype. V usage is TRBV29-1 and J usage is TRBJ2-5; D gene ambiguous. Germline V gene sequence: CDR1 SQVTM, CDR2 ANQGSEA. The CDR3 loop spans 12 amino acids. Trimming cost V 5 bases and J 1 base, with 8 bases left between them. The CDR3 DNA sequence: TGCAGCGTTTCGTTGGTCCAAGAGACCCAGTACTTC. It yields the protein CSVSLVQETQYF.

V gene TRBV5-1 combines with J gene TRBJ2-1; a weak D match, TRBD1 (6 bases). The CDR3 runs 16 residues. V lost 0 bases and J lost 0, with 10 bases in between. Germline CDR1 and CDR2: SGHRS and YFSETQ. The CDR3 coding sequence is TGCGCCAGCAGCTTGGCCGACAGGCGCTCCTACAATGAGCAGTTCTTC. Translation: CASSLADRRSYNEQFF. The complete variable domain, with remaining parts taken from reference TRBV5-1 and TRBJ2-1, reads KAGVTQTPRYLIKTRGQQVTLSCSPISGHRSVSWYQQTPGQGLQFLFEYFSETQRNKGNFPGRFSGRQFSNSRSEMNVSTLELGDSALYLCASSLADRRSYNEQFFGPGTRLTVL.

This clonotype was counted at least ten times. The chain combines TRBV27 with TRBJ1-1; perhaps TRBD1 as D (5 bases). Germline lookup yields CDR1 MNHEY and CDR2 SMNVEV (reference sequence). CDR3 size: 13 residues. Between the trimmed V and J ends, which lost 2 bases and 6 bases, there was a span of 10 bases. Written as DNA, the CDR3 is TGTGCCAGCAGTTTACAGGGTACCTCTGAAGCTTTCTTT. It yields the protein CASSLQGTSEAFF.

There are many counts of this clonotype. The V call is TRBV6-2 or TRBV6-3, the J call TRBJ1-3, with D perhaps matching TRBD1 (5 bases). In germline, CDR1 is MNHEY, CDR2 SVGEGT. V was trimmed by 7 bases and J by 1 base, leaving 11 bases between them. The CDR3 runs 14 residues. Written as DNA, the CDR3 is TGTGCCAGCAACCCAAGGACATCTGGAAACACCATATATTTT. It codes for CASNPRTSGNTIYF.

This clonotype was recorded at least ten times. The CDR3 sequence: CASTWGVLNTEAFF. The CDR3 DNA reads TGTGCCAGCACTTGGGGAGTCTTGAACACTGAAGCTTTCTTT. The genes are TRBV6-2 or TRBV6-3 and TRBJ1-1; D gene unclear. Germline CDR1 is MNHEY and CDR2 is SVGEGT. V lost 7 bases, J lost 0 bases, and 12 bases lay in between. This CDR3 spans 14 amino acids.

The chain links TRBV7-2 to TRBJ2-2; 8 bases align to TRBD1. The CDR3 loop spans 16 amino acids. Germline values: CDR1 SGHTA, CDR2 FQGNSA. V was pared by 3 bases and J by 4 bases, with 7 bases of the junction left unmatched. CDR3 sequence: CASSFDRGPGTGELFF. The DNA of the CDR3 is TGTGCCAGCAGCTTCGACAGGGGCCCTGGCACCGGGGAGCTGTTTTTT.

The rearrangement joins TRBV5-1 to TRBJ1-3; 7 bases map to TRBD1. V gave up 6 bases and J gave up 0 bases; unmatched junction bases: 9. The CDR3 has 16 residues. Germline loops: CDR1 SGHRS, CDR2 YFSETQ. CDR3 in amino acids: CASTPETGISGNTIYF. The CDR3 DNA sequence: TGCGCCAGCACTCCGGAGACAGGGATCTCTGGAAACACCATATATTTT.

There are a few counts of this clonotype. The chain employs TRBV7-8 and TRBJ2-1; 16 positions agree with TRBD2. The CDR3 is made up of 18 amino acids. Germline V gives CDR1 SGHVS, CDR2 FQNEAQ. With 5 bases clipped from V and 2 bases from J, the junction kept 6 bases outside the gene matches. The CDR3 sequence is CASSPGTSGRGTYNEQFF. The CDR3 nucleotides read TGTGCCAGCAGCCCCGGGACTAGCGGGAGGGGGACCTACAATGAGCAGTTCTTC. Full variable domain (outside the CDR3, taken from reference TRBV7-8 and TRBJ2-1): GAGVSQSPRYKVAKRGQDVALRCDPISGHVSLFWYQQALGQGPEFLTYFQNEAQLDKSGLPSDRFFAERPEGSVSTLKIQRTQQEDSAVYLCASSPGTSGRGTYNEQFFGPGTRLTVL.

This sequence joins TRBV9 and TRBJ2-2; D is undetermined. V lost 4 bases, J lost 4 bases, and 8 bases lay in between. The germline V gene has CDR1 SGDLS and CDR2 YYNGEE. CDR3 length: 13 amino acids. The CDR3 nucleotides read TGTGCCAGCAGCCCCGGAGCCACCGGGGAGCTGTTTTTT. It yields the protein CASSPGATGELFF.

The chain uses TRBV6-1 and TRBJ2-1; 9 nucleotides match TRBD1. The CDR3 extends over 12 amino acids. V lost 6 bases and J lost 10; bases outside the gene matches: 4. Germline V gene data show CDR1 as MNHNS and CDR2 as SASEGT. This CDR3 is CASRGTGTEQFF. For the CDR3, the DNA is TGTGCCAGCAGGGGGACAGGGACGGAGCAGTTCTTC.

This clonotype showed up just a few times. This chain connects TRBV6-1 to TRBJ1-4; 7 nucleotides line up with TRBD1. Trimming at V came to 6 bases and at J to 7 bases, leaving 14 bases not matched to a gene. Germline CDR1 and CDR2: MNHNS and SASEGT. This CDR3 region has 16 residues. CDR3 sequence (DNA): TGTGCCAGCAGGCAATTGGAGAGGGGGCGAATTGAAAAACTGTTTTTT. Its protein is CASRQLERGRIEKLFF.

This clonotype has just a few counts. The chain employs TRBV7-2 and TRBJ2-1; 10 nucleotides agree with TRBD2. Losses at the gene ends were 4 bases for V and 7 bases for J; bases not matched to a gene: 19. CDR1 SGHTA and CDR2 FQGNSA come from the germline V gene. This CDR3 is 19 amino acids long. This chain's CDR3 is CASSSPWGIAGGPVNEQFF. In DNA, the CDR3 is TGTGCCAGCAGCTCCCCCTGGGGGATAGCGGGAGGCCCGGTAAATGAGCAGTTCTTC.

This clonotype was detected many times. This rearrangement joins TRBV21-1 to TRBJ1-1; whether TRBD1, the table's D call, matches the DNA was not checked. TRBV21-1 is described as a pseudogene. The CDR3 sequence is 15 residues long. CDR3 in DNA: TGTGCCAGCAGCGCTTACAGGGGGCCCTCGGCTGAAGCTTTCTTT. Translating gives CASSAYRGPSAEAFF.

This clonotype was detected many times. This rearrangement joins TRBV5-6 to TRBJ2-2; a possible D gene is TRBD1 (6 bases). The CDR3 covers 14 residues. V was shortened by 0 bases and J by 6 bases, with 9 bases between the two germline ends. Per the germline V gene, CDR1 is SGHDT and CDR2 is YYEEEE. The CDR3 nucleotides are TGTGCCAGCAGCTTGGAACAGGGCCCCGGGGAGCTGTTTTTT. Encoded protein: CASSLEQGPGELFF.

The rearrangement uses TRBV12-5 and TRBJ2-3, with 7 nucleotides matching TRBD2. V shed 0 bases, J shed 6 bases, and the junction held 6 bases outside the gene matches. The germline V gene encodes CDR1 LGHNT and CDR2 FRNRAP. CDR3 length: 15 amino acids. The CDR3 sequence is CASGLVSGKRDTQYF. DNA of the CDR3: TGTGCTAGTGGTTTGGTAAGCGGGAAACGGGATACGCAGTATTTT.

This clonotype occurred many times. V and J are TRBV27 and TRBJ1-2; D might be TRBD1 (6 bases). Germline V gene lookup returns CDR1 MNHEY and CDR2 SMNVEV (reference sequence). V was shortened by 3 bases and J by 8 bases, with 13 bases between the two germline ends. The CDR3 covers 13 residues. The CDR3 loop is CASSFRGGQGYTF. The CDR3, as DNA: TGTGCCAGCAGTTTCCGAGGGGGGCAGGGCTACACCTTC.

This clonotype came up many times. In DNA form, the CDR3 reads TGTGCCAGCAGCCAAGATGAGCTGTCGGTTAATTCACCCCTCCACTTT. This sequence encodes CASSQDELSVNSPLHF. This chain joins TRBV4-2 and TRBJ1-6; unclear D gene. The CDR3 extends over 16 amino acids. V lost 0 bases to trimming and J lost 6 bases, with 12 bases between them. CDR1 LGHNA and CDR2 YNFKEQ come from the germline V gene.

This clonotype has more than one count but fewer than ten. This rearrangement joins TRBV4-2 to TRBJ2-7; D may be TRBD1 (6 bases). This CDR3 contains 15 residues. The V end was cut by 2 bases, the J end by 6 bases, with 17 bases between. CDR1 and CDR2 (germline): LGHNA, YNFKEQ. The CDR3 DNA reads as TGTGCCAGCAGCCAAAGACAGGATACTGCTTTCGAGCAGTACTTC. Its protein product is CASSQRQDTAFEQYF.

This clonotype was seen repeatedly, ten times or more. The chain joins TRBV12-3 or TRBV12-4 to TRBJ2-3; 10 bases match TRBD2. Trimming at V came to 2 bases and at J to 8 bases, leaving 7 bases not matched to a gene. This CDR3 is 15 amino acids long. CDR3 sequence (DNA): TGTGCCAGCAGTTTAACTAGCGGGGAGTCCAGTACGCAGTATTTT. Encoded protein: CASSLTSGESSTQYF.

The chain joins TRBV6-5 to TRBJ2-5; D tentatively reads TRBD1 or TRBD2 (6 bases each). V was trimmed by 2 bases and J by 5 bases, leaving 15 bases between them. The CDR3 runs to 15 residues. Germline-derived CDR1 and CDR2 are MNHEY and SVGAGI. The CDR3 region is CASSYAVGGLETQYF. CDR3 bases: TGTGCCAGCAGTTACGCCGTTGGGGGGCTGGAGACCCAGTACTTC.

A word on this clonotype: Just one base apart from a much larger clone, this may be a read error. V and J are TRBV13 and TRBJ2-3; D is ambiguous. CDR1 PRHDT and CDR2 FYEKMQ come from the germline V gene (reference sequence). The CDR3 covers 12 residues. CDR3 residues: CVSSLEGDTQYF. CDR3 nucleotides: TGTGTCAGCAGCTTGGAAGGGGATACGCAGTATTTT.

This clonotype was recorded many times. The chain employs TRBV10-1 and TRBJ2-7; unclear D gene. Deletions cut 8 bases from V and 3 bases from J, with 11 bases between. CDR3 length: 12 residues. Germline V lookup: CDR1 WNHNN, CDR2 SYGVQD (reference sequence). The chain's CDR3 is CASGEPGYEQYF. Here the CDR3 DNA reads TGCGCCAGCGGAGAGCCCGGCTACGAGCAGTACTTC.